A single sample gave rise to the 26 T cell receptor beta chains below, sequenced in a study of CD8 T cells in Susac syndrome. An amount of RNA that ranged from roughly 0.5 to 1 ug was reverse transcribed with random hexamers. TCRdb independently ran MiXCR on the immunoSEQ multiplex PCR reads; one entry per CDR3 protein. The sample consists of some 210,000 distinct CDR3 sequences, about 94% of them appearing once. Sample: CD4+ T cells from PBMCs. The origin of the receptors is a human donor with Susac syndrome.

The rearrangement links TRBV27 to TRBJ2-1; 7 positions agree with TRBD2. Unmatched junction bases numbered 11, after V lost 3 bases and J lost 9 bases. The CDR3 contains 15 residues. The germline gives CDR1 MNHEY, CDR2 SMNVEV (reference sequence). The chain's CDR3 is CASSLFGGLKGEQFF. The DNA of the CDR3 is TGTGCCAGCAGTTTGTTCGGGGGACTAAAGGGTGAGCAGTTCTTC.

The chain recombines TRBV6-1 with TRBJ2-2; the D gene is possibly TRBD1 (6 bases). Germline CDR1 and CDR2: MNHNS and SASEGT. Deletions cut 6 bases from V and 4 bases from J, with 12 bases between. This CDR3 is 14 amino acids long. The CDR3 nucleotides read TGTGCCAGCAGACAGGACAGTCCCACCGGGGAGCTGTTTTTT. Protein product: CASRQDSPTGELFF.

This chain connects TRBV20-1 to TRBJ2-5; 9 bases are shared with TRBD2. This CDR3 spans 15 amino acids. J was trimmed by 5 bases and V by 0 bases; bases with no gene match: 7. The germline V gene has CDR1 DFQATT and CDR2 SNEGSKA (reference sequence). This CDR3 is CSARDEGLAIETQYF. DNA for the CDR3: TGCAGTGCTAGAGATGAAGGACTAGCGATTGAGACCCAGTACTTC.

V gene TRBV6-2 or TRBV6-3 combines with J gene TRBJ2-1, with 10 bases that match TRBD1. CDR3 size: 13 residues. V shed 6 bases, J shed 7 bases, and the junction held 3 bases outside the gene matches. Germline CDR1 and CDR2: MNHEY and SVGEGT. The CDR3 loop reads CASSWDRGNEQFF. The CDR3 DNA is TGTGCCAGCAGCTGGGACAGGGGTAATGAGCAGTTCTTC.

The chain joins TRBV9 to TRBJ2-2, with D uncertain. CDR1 and CDR2 from the germline V gene are SGDLS and YYNGEE. This CDR3 is built from 16 residues. V lost 0 bases and J lost 0, with 9 bases in between. CDR3 sequence reads: CASSVVSRSNTGELFF. Here the CDR3 DNA reads TGTGCCAGCAGCGTAGTAAGCCGGTCGAACACCGGGGAGCTGTTTTTT.

The chain employs TRBV24-1 and TRBJ1-1; 7 bases are shared with TRBD1. Germline loops: CDR1 KGHDR, CDR2 SFDVKD. The CDR3 is 17 amino acids. V shed 4 bases, J shed 0 bases, and the junction held 10 bases outside the gene matches. The CDR3 spells CATSDLTGVGVNTEAFF. The DNA of the CDR3 is TGTGCCACCAGTGACCTAACAGGGGTTGGTGTGAACACTGAAGCTTTCTTT.

This clonotype was observed once. CDR3 region: CASSPPRDYSGNTIYF. CDR3 DNA: TGTGCCAGCAGCCCCCCCAGGGATTACTCTGGAAACACCATATATTTT. The rearrangement links TRBV3-1 to TRBJ1-3, with a weak D call TRBD1 (5 bases). V lost 4 bases to trimming and J lost 0 bases, with 13 bases between them. This CDR3 region has 16 residues. Germline V CDR1 and CDR2: LGHDT, YNNKEL (reference sequence).

The J gene is TRBJ1-4, the V gene TRBV6-2 or TRBV6-3; D ambiguous. The CDR3 contains 13 residues. CDR1 and CDR2 from the germline V gene are MNHEY and SVGEGT. V was cut by 6 bases and J by 8 bases, with 13 bases left in between. For the CDR3, the DNA is TGTGCCAGCAGCCGCCTGGCCGACGAAAAACTGTTTTTT. Translating gives CASSRLADEKLFF.

This chain links TRBV25-1 with TRBJ1-1; 8 nucleotides agree with TRBD1. The V segment lost 4 bases and the J segment 8 bases; nucleotides outside the gene matches: 3. This CDR3 has 12 amino acids. Germline CDR1 MGHDK, CDR2 SYGVNS. This chain's CDR3 is CASSVGQGEAFF. In DNA, the CDR3 is TGTGCCAGCAGTGTAGGACAGGGCGAAGCTTTCTTT. Full variable domain (missing parts from reference TRBV25-1 and TRBJ1-1): EADIYQTPRYLVIGTGKKITLECSQTMGHDKMYWYQQDPGMELHLIHYSYGVNSTEKGDLSSESTVSRIRTEHFPLTLESARPSHTSQYLCASSVGQGEAFFGQGTRLTVV.

This sequence joins TRBV6-6 and TRBJ1-2; 8 bases line up with TRBD1. Germline V gene data show CDR1 as MNHNY and CDR2 as SVGAGI (reference sequence). This CDR3 has 13 amino acids. V shed 5 bases and J 4 bases; nucleotides not matched to a gene: 3. CDR3 in amino acids: CASSPDRAYGYTF. The CDR3 region has the DNA TGTGCCAGCAGTCCGGACAGGGCCTATGGCTACACCTTC.

The rearrangement links TRBV6-1 to TRBJ2-3, with 10 bases aligning to TRBD1. The CDR3 runs to 16 residues. J gave up 6 bases and V 2 bases, and 8 bases lay outside the gene matches. The germline V gene has CDR1 MNHNS and CDR2 SASEGT. The CDR3 sequence is CASSEYGTGAGDTQYF. CDR3 sequence (DNA): TGTGCCAGCAGTGAATACGGGACAGGGGCAGGTGATACGCAGTATTTT.

The chain carries TRBV12-3 or TRBV12-4 and TRBJ1-5; the D gene is possibly TRBD1 (5 bases). V dropped 3 bases and J dropped 2 bases, with 8 bases sitting between them. The CDR3 has 14 residues. CDR3 protein: CASSFLGGNQPQHF. The CDR3 nucleotides are TGTGCCAGCAGTTTCCTGGGGGGCAATCAGCCCCAGCATTTT.

CDR3 loop: CSATRDSPLHF. The CDR3, as DNA: TGCAGTGCTACAAGGGATTCACCCCTCCACTTT. The chain links TRBV20-1 to TRBJ1-6; D ambiguous. V was shortened by 4 bases and J by 8 bases, with 6 bases between the two germline ends. The CDR3 runs to 11 residues. Germline V gene data show CDR1 as DFQATT and CDR2 as SNEGSKA (reference sequence).

The chain combines TRBV29-1 with TRBJ2-7, with 8 bases fitting TRBD1. Germline V lookup: CDR1 SQVTM, CDR2 ANQGSEA. The CDR3 consists of 13 residues. V trimming: 8 bases; J trimming: 5 bases; junction bases outside the gene matches: 11. The CDR3 DNA follows: TGCAGCCACGCCAGGGACAGGAACCACGAGCAGTACTTC. Translated: CSHARDRNHEQYF.

The genes are TRBV6-6 and TRBJ1-1, with D maybe TRBD1 (6 bases). Trimming removed 2 bases at V and 8 bases at J, with 12 bases between. This CDR3 comprises 13 residues. Looked up from germline, CDR1 is MNHNY and CDR2 is SVGAGI (reference sequence). CDR3 sequence: CASSYPATGEAFF. The CDR3 DNA follows: TGTGCCAGCAGTTACCCGGCAACAGGGGAAGCTTTCTTT.

The chain carries TRBV25-1 and TRBJ2-7; 8 bases align to TRBD2. Unmatched junction bases numbered 10, after V lost 6 bases and J lost 3 bases. This CDR3 region has 15 residues. Germline CDR1 and CDR2: MGHDK and SYGVNS. DNA of the CDR3: TGTGCCAGCAGCTCTCCCTCAGCGGGGGTCTACGAGCAGTACTTC. Encoded protein: CASSSPSAGVYEQYF.

The chain combines TRBV5-1 with TRBJ1-5, with D unresolved. CDR3 length: 17 residues. V gave up 4 bases and J gave up 2 bases, with 19 bases separating them. CDR1 and CDR2 from the germline V gene are SGHRS and YFSETQ. In DNA form, the CDR3 reads TGCGCCAGCAGCCACGCTCCCTCAGATGGCGGCAATCAGCCCCAGCATTTT. This sequence encodes CASSHAPSDGGNQPQHF.

CDR3 residues: CASSPRASGGLYNEQFF. The CDR3 DNA is TGTGCCAGCAGCCCACGGGCTAGCGGGGGCCTATACAATGAGCAGTTCTTC. This sequence joins TRBV7-3 and TRBJ2-1, with TRBD2 matching over 10 bases. CDR1 is SGHTA and CDR2 is FQGTGA in the germline V gene. V dropped 5 bases and J dropped 4; count of bases not matched to a gene: 11. There are 17 residues in the CDR3.

This clonotype occurred once. One end of the junction is discordant with germline, which a read error may explain. The chain couples TRBV7-7 to TRBJ2-5, with 7 bases that match TRBD1. Germline V gives CDR1 SSHAT, CDR2 FNYEAQ (reference sequence). This CDR3 is 15 amino acids long. The CDR3 sequence is CASSTRQGSRETQYF. The CDR3 coding sequence is TGTGCTAGCAGCACACGACAGGGAAGCCGAGAGACCCAGTACTTC.

V usage is TRBV4-3 and J usage is TRBJ2-1; 9 positions agree with TRBD2. The V and J ends lost 0 bases and 2 bases, in that order; junction bases with no gene match: 5. The CDR3 is 17 residues long. The V gene's germline CDR1 is LGHNA and CDR2 YSLEER. The DNA for the CDR3 is TGCGCCAGCAGCCAAGATGGCGGGGGGGTCCCCTACAATGAGCAGTTCTTC. It codes for CASSQDGGGVPYNEQFF.

The chain combines TRBV10-3 with TRBJ1-6; D unclear. This CDR3 has 14 amino acids. Germline V gene sequence: CDR1 ENHRY, CDR2 SYGVKD. V lost 7 bases to trimming and J lost 8 bases, with 15 bases between them. The CDR3 region has the DNA TGTGCCATCAAGGACCCCCGTATGGATTCACCCCTCCACTTT. Amino acids: CAIKDPRMDSPLHF.

The chain employs TRBV18 and TRBJ1-6; perhaps TRBD1 as D (6 bases). V lost 4 bases and J 10 bases, leaving 17 bases between the germline ends. The CDR3 runs 15 residues. Per germline, CDR1 KGHSH and CDR2 LQKENI. CDR3 coding DNA: TGTGCCAGCTCACGCGAAGGGGGGGTGCCCTCACCCCTCCACTTT. Its protein is CASSREGGVPSPLHF.

V and J are TRBV20-1 and TRBJ2-1; 7 bases are shared with TRBD2. Germline loops: CDR1 DFQATT, CDR2 SNEGSKA (reference sequence). The ends lost 3 bases at V and 5 bases at J; junction bases unmatched: 13. CDR3 length: 16 residues. Here the CDR3 reads CSASREGTNPNNEQFF. DNA for the CDR3: TGCAGTGCTAGCCGAGAGGGGACTAACCCTAACAATGAGCAGTTCTTC.

The chain recombines TRBV20-1 with TRBJ1-1, with D hard to call. Germline CDR1 and CDR2: DFQATT and SNEGSKA (reference sequence). V lost 5 bases and J lost 5, with 6 bases in between. CDR3 size: 10 residues. This chain's CDR3 is CSALRTEAFF. The CDR3 coding sequence is TGCAGTGCTCTTAGGACTGAAGCTTTCTTT.

The rearrangement joins TRBV7-9 to TRBJ1-1, with a possible D match to TRBD1 (5 bases). Germline loops: CDR1 SEHNR, CDR2 FQNEAQ (reference sequence). The CDR3 is 16 amino acids. The germline V and J ends were trimmed by 5 bases and 4 bases, with 20 bases remaining between them. The CDR3 nucleotides read TGTGCCAGCAGCACCCGCGGGGGGTCGGCTCTCACTGAAGCTTTCTTT. Its translation is CASSTRGGSALTEAFF.

The chain uses TRBV5-4 and TRBJ2-5; D is ambiguous. Between the trimmed V and J ends, which lost 7 bases and 2 bases, there was a span of 18 bases. The CDR3 consists of 15 residues. CDR1 is SGHNT and CDR2 is YYREEE in the germline V gene (reference sequence). The CDR3 DNA is TGTGCCAGCGGGCGATCAGGCCGGCGACAAGAGACCCAGTACTTC. Translated, it gives CASGRSGRRQETQYF.